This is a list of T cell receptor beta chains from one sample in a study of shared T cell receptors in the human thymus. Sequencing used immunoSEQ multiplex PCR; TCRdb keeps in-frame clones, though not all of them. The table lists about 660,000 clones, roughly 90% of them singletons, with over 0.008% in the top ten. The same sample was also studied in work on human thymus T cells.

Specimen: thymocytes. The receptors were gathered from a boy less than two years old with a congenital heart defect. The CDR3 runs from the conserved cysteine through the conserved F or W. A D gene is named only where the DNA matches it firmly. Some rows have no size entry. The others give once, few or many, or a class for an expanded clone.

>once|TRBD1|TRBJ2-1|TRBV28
TGTGCCAGCAGTTTACAGGGGGATGAGCAGTTCTTC
CASSLQGDEQFF
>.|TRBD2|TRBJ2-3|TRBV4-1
TGCGCCAGCAGCCAAGATATCCGCGGGAGGGCCCCAGATACGCAGTATTTT
CASSQDIRGRAPDTQYF
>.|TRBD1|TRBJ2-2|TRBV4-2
TGTGCCAGCAGCCAAGAGGTTCAAGGGACAGGGAGCGGGACCGGGGAGCTGTTTTTT
CASSQEVQGTGSGTGELFF
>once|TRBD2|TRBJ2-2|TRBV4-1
TGCGCCAGCAGCCAAGTCCCGACGGGAGGGCCGACCGGGGAGCTGTTTTTT
CASSQVPTGGPTGELFF
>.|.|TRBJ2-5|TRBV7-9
TGTGCCAGCAGCTTACGAGTCCAGGGCAAACAAGAGACCCAGTACTTC
CASSLRVQGKQETQYF
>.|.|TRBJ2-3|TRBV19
TGTGCCAGTAGTATAGATCAAAGGGCGGGCCGGCCCACCGATACGCAGTATTTT
CASSIDQRAGRPTDTQYF
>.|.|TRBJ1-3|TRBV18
TGTGCCAGCTCACCACCTTCCCGGGGGGGAAACACCATATATTTT
CASSPPSRGGNTIYF
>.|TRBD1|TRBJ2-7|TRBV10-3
TGTGCCATCAGTGATGAAGTAATTTTCGGACAGGGAAGCTACGAGCAGTACTTC
CAISDEVIFGQGSYEQYF
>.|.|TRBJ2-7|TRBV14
TGTGCCAGCAGCCAAGAGGGCCTACCAACCTACGAGCAGTACTTC
CASSQEGLPTYEQYF
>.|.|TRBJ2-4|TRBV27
TGTGCCAGCAGTTCAAAAGCCAAAAACATTCAGTACTTC
CASSSKAKNIQYF
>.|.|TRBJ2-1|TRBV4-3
TGCGCCAGCAGCCAAGATCCCCCAAGCGAGTACTACAATGAGCAGTTCTTC
CASSQDPPSEYYNEQFF
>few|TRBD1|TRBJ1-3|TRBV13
TGTGCCAGCGGGACAGGGGTGACGTCTGGAAACACCATATATTTT
CASGTGVTSGNTIYF
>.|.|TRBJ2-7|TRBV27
TGTGCCAGCTCCTTGGCCTTTGACTACGAGCAGTACTTC
CASSLAFDYEQYF
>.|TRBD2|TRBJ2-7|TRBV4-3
TGCGCCAGCAGCCCACGGACTAGCGGGAGCAACTACGAGCAGTACTTC
CASSPRTSGSNYEQYF
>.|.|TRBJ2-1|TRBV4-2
TGTGCCAGCAGCAAAGAGTGGAGGTATGAAGGCTCCTACAATGAGCAGTTCTTC
CASSKEWRYEGSYNEQFF
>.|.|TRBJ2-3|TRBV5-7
TGTGCCAGCAGTGGTCCGCGGGGTACGCAGTATTTT
CASSGPRGTQYF
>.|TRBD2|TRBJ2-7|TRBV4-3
TGCGCCAGCAGCCAAACCGGGACTAGCGCCAACCACGAGCAGTACTTC
CASSQTGTSANHEQYF
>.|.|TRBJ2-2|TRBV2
TGTGCCAGCAGTGAAAGTTGGGTCTGGGGCGCCACCGGGGAGCTGTTTTTT
CASSESWVWGATGELFF
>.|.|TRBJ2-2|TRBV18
TGTGCCAGCTCACCCGGGACTCGCACCGGGGAGCTGTTTTTT
CASSPGTRTGELFF
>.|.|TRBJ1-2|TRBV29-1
TGCAGCGTTGAAGCCCTAGATAGAGCTAACTATGGCTACACCTTC
CSVEALDRANYGYTF
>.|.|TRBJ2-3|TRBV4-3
TGCGCCAGCAGCCAAGGGACATCTAAAGGGACAGATACGCAGTATTTT
CASSQGTSKGTDTQYF
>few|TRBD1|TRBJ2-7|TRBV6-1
TGTGCCAGCAGTGTATCCGCACGACAGGGACATTCCTACGAGCAGTACTTC
CASSVSARQGHSYEQYF
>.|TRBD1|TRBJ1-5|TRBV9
TGTGCCAGCAGCGTAGTTATAGGGGGCCTCAAGGTTCCCGGTAGCAATCAGCCCCAGCATTTT
CASSVVIGGLKVPGSNQPQHF
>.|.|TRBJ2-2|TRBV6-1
TGTGCCAGCAGTGAATTACGCCGGGAGGAGCTGTTTTTT
CASSELRREELFF
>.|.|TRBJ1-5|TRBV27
TGTGCCAGCAGTTTAGGGCCCCGTGGCGATCAGCCCCAGCATTTT
CASSLGPRGDQPQHF
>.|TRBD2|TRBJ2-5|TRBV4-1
TGCGCCAGCAGCCAAGGGGCAGGGTGGGCTAGCGGGAGCGAACTTCAAGAGACCCAGTACTTC
CASSQGAGWASGSELQETQYF
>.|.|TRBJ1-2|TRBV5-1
TGCGCCAGCAGCTTGGGGCAGGGGAAGTATGGCTACACCTTC
CASSLGQGKYGYTF
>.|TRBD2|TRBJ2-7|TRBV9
TGTGCCAGCAGCCCCCGCGCGGTTAGCGGGACCTACGAGCAGTACTTC
CASSPRAVSGTYEQYF
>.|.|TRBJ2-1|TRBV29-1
TGCAGCGTTGAAGATCGGGGGTTGGATGAGCAGTTCTTC
CSVEDRGLDEQFF
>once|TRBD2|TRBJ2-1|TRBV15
TGTGCCACCAGCAGAGATTCGGCTAGCGGGAGGGCGGGTGAACAGTTCTTC
CATSRDSASGRAGEQFF
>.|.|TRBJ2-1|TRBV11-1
TGTGCCAGCAGCGGACAAGATGAGCAGTTCTTC
CASSGQDEQFF
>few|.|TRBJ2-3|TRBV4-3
TGCGCCAGCAGCCAAGACCTAGGACTATTGGAGGATCTAGCCCCCACAGATACGCAGTATTTT
CASSQDLGLLEDLAPTDTQYF
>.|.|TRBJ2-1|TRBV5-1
TGCGCCAGCAGCTTCCACCTCCGGGCCCCAGGGTACAATGAGCAGTTCTTC
CASSFHLRAPGYNEQFF
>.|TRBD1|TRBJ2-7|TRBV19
TGTGCCAGTAGTATTCACCGGACAGGGGCGGTCAGCGACTCCTACGAGCAGTACTTC
CASSIHRTGAVSDSYEQYF
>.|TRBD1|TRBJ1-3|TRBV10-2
TGCGCCAGCGGAAGACAGGGGGGAAACACCATATATTTT
CASGRQGGNTIYF
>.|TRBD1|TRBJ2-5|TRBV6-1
TGTGCCAGCAGTGGAAGACAGGGGCGCAAGACCCAGTACTTC
CASSGRQGRKTQYF
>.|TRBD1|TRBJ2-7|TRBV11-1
TGTGCCAGCAGCTTAGCGAGGGACCCCGGACAGGGGGCGTACGAGCAGTACTTC
CASSLARDPGQGAYEQYF
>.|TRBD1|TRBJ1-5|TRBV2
TGTGCCAGCAGTAATGACAGGGTGGAGCCCCAGCATTTT
CASSNDRVEPQHF
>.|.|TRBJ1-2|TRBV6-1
TGTGCCAGCAGTGTGACTCCTCAGGGGTTCGACTATGGCTACACCTTC
CASSVTPQGFDYGYTF
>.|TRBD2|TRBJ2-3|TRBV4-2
TGTGCCAGCAGCCAAGTTCCGGCTAGCGGGGATCTGCAGGATACGCAGTATTTT
CASSQVPASGDLQDTQYF
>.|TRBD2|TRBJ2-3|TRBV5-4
TGTGCCAGCAGCTTAAGGTCCCCTCGCTCCCCTAGCGGTTACACAGATACGCAGTATTTT
CASSLRSPRSPSGYTDTQYF
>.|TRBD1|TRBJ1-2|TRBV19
TGTGCCAGTAGCAGGGGACAGGGGCGCCTCTATGGCTACACCTTC
CASSRGQGRLYGYTF
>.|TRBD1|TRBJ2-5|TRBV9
TGTGCCAGCAGCGCGGACAGGGAGGAGACCCAGTACTTC
CASSADREETQYF
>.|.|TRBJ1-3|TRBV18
TGTGCCAGCTCACCACGGCAGGAGGTCACCATATATTTT
CASSPRQEVTIYF
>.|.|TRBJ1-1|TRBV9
TGTGCCAGCAGCCCAGAAGGGGCGAGTGAAGCTTTCTTT
CASSPEGASEAFF
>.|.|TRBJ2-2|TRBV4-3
TGCGCCAGCAGCCAAGAACCGGGAGCCACCGGGGAGCTGTTTTTT
CASSQEPGATGELFF
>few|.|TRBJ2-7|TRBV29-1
TGCAGCGTTGGAGGGCACGAAGGGCCTTCCTACGAGCAGTACTTC
CSVGGHEGPSYEQYF
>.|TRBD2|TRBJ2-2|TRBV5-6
TGTGCCAGCAGGCTGAGGCTGGCGGGAGTTTGGACCGGGGAGCTGTTTTTT
CASRLRLAGVWTGELFF
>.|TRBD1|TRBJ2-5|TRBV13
TGTGCCAGCAGTTTCGGGACAGCGTACCAAGAGACCCAGTACTTC
CASSFGTAYQETQYF
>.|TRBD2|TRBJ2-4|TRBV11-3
TGTGCCAGCAGCTTGACTAGCGGAGGAGAAAACATTCAGTACTTC
CASSLTSGGENIQYF
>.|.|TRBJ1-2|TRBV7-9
TGTGCCAGCAGCTTTCCGGGACACCGCTACTATGGCTACACCTTC
CASSFPGHRYYGYTF
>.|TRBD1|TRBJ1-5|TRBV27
TGTGCCAGCAGCGGGACAGGGGTGTATCAGCCCCAGCATTTT
CASSGTGVYQPQHF
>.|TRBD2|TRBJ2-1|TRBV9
TGTGCCAGCAGCCCGTCACCGGGACTAGCGGGGGACACCTACAATGAGCAGTTCTTC
CASSPSPGLAGDTYNEQFF
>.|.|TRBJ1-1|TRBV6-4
TGTGCCAGCAGTGACTCAGGGGCCCTGAACACTGAAGCTTTCTTT
CASSDSGALNTEAFF
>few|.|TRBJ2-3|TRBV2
TGTGCCAGCGATCGGCGACAGTGGACAGATACGCAGTATTTT
CASDRRQWTDTQYF
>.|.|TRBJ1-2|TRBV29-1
TGCAGCGTTGAATGGCAGGCGTCTTGGTATGGCTACACCTTC
CSVEWQASWYGYTF
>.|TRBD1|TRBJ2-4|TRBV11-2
TGTGCCAGCAGCCGCGGGACAGGGGGCATTCAGTACTTC
CASSRGTGGIQYF
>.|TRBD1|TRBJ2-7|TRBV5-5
TGTGCCAGCAGTACAGGGGCGACCTACGAGCAGTACTTC
CASSTGATYEQYF
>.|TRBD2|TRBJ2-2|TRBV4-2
TGTGCCAGCAGCCAAGGACTAGCGGCCACCGGGGAGCTGTTTTTT
CASSQGLAATGELFF